A selection of T cell receptor beta chains follows, all from one sample in a study of T cell repertoires in ileal Crohn's disease. This table comes from immunoSEQ multiplex PCR, and its TCRdb copy is limited to in-frame clones, with some not included. Of about 8,200 clones in the sample, 96% are singletons; the top ten hold roughly 0.2%. Material for sequencing was ileal tissue. Every receptor here comes from an adult with Crohn's disease. The conserved cysteine and the conserved F or W are not part of the CDR3 here.

v_call: TRBV7-2; cdr3_length: 13; cdr3_aa: ASSPRELANYGYT
v_call: TRBV6-1; cdr3_length: 14; cdr3_aa: ASSVERRGFTDTQY
v_call: TRBV10-3; cdr3_length: 14; cdr3_aa: AISITGGSSGNTIY
v_call: TRBV5-1; cdr3_length: 11; cdr3_aa: ASSFDSDYEQF
v_call: TRBV2; cdr3_length: 11; cdr3_aa: ASTLGAGQPQH
v_call: TRBV10-2; cdr3_length: 14; cdr3_aa: ASRSWASGDQETQY
v_call: TRBV4-1; cdr3_length: 12; cdr3_aa: ASSQDMQLQPQH
v_call: TRBV10-3; cdr3_length: 12; cdr3_aa: AISPGQGADTQY
v_call: TRBV29-1; cdr3_length: 9; cdr3_aa: SESHTDTQY
v_call: TRBV29-1; cdr3_length: 12; cdr3_aa: SVLGGAKTGELF
v_call: TRBV4-1; cdr3_length: 11; cdr3_aa: ASSPGYTGELF
v_call: TRBV6-6; cdr3_length: 10; cdr3_aa: ASIDSYNEQF
v_call: TRBV19; cdr3_length: 14; cdr3_aa: ASSILRSSGANVLT
v_call: TRBV5-1; cdr3_length: 14; cdr3_aa: ASSLRGPSGNSPLH
v_call: TRBV30; cdr3_length: 9; cdr3_aa: ARVLNTEAF
v_call: TRBV27; cdr3_length: 15; cdr3_aa: ASSLGLVLAGTDTQY
v_call: TRBV11-3; cdr3_length: 11; cdr3_aa: ASSSTQVSKAF
v_call: TRBV9; cdr3_length: 15; cdr3_aa: ASSVGLAGGPHNEQF
v_call: TRBV19; cdr3_length: 11; cdr3_aa: ASSMGDNYEQY
v_call: TRBV27; cdr3_length: 14; cdr3_aa: ASSQDRATGRSEQY
v_call: TRBV7-9; cdr3_length: 14; cdr3_aa: ASSSYLGGGDTEAF
v_call: TRBV6-6; cdr3_length: 12; cdr3_aa: ASTGQGSNYGYT